The 26 T cell receptor beta chains given below trace back to one sample, sequenced in a study of neurological immune-mediated disorders. Noted time point: longitudinal time-point 3. TCRdb re-derived calls from the 5' RACE reads in MiXCR, one entry per CDR3 protein. The top ten hold around 3.3% of the sample, which has more than 100,000 distinct CDR3 sequences, 10% to 11% seen once. Sequencing was performed on PBMCs. The receptors were gathered from a female donor with HTLV-1-associated myelopathy (HAM/TSP).

This clonotype appeared many times. The chain employs TRBV5-5 and TRBJ1-1, with D hard to call. The CDR3 contains 16 residues. Germline V gene data show CDR1 as SGHKS and CDR2 as YYEKEE (reference sequence). V was pared by 1 base and J by 3 bases, with 16 bases between. CDR3 amino acids: CASSLSPPGRYTEAFF. CDR3 DNA: TGTGCCAGCAGCTTGTCCCCCCCTGGACGGTACACTGAAGCTTTCTTT.

This clonotype was seen repeatedly, ten times or more. The V gene is TRBV24-1, the J gene TRBJ2-6; unclear D gene. V was clipped by 11 bases and J by 0 bases, with 7 bases between them. The CDR3 spans 13 residues. Germline CDR1 reads KGHDR; CDR2 reads SFDVKD. CDR3 amino acids: CAIQDSGANVLTF. The CDR3 DNA sequence: TGTGCCATCCAGGACTCTGGGGCCAACGTCCTGACTTTC.

This clonotype was observed many times. This chain links TRBV4-1 with TRBJ1-1; a possible D gene is TRBD1 (6 bases). The V gene lost 0 bases and the J gene lost 3 bases, with 23 bases spanning the gap. The CDR3 is 19 amino acids. Germline CDR1 is MGHRA and CDR2 is YSYEKL. The CDR3 loop is CASSQDSQGFNGKDTEAFF. DNA for the CDR3: TGCGCCAGCAGCCAAGACTCCCAGGGGTTTAATGGTAAGGACACTGAAGCTTTCTTT.

This clonotype was counted ten times or more. The rearrangement links TRBV10-3 to TRBJ2-7; 10 nucleotides agree with TRBD2. J lost 1 base, V lost 4 bases, and 1 base had no gene match. Germline loops: CDR1 ENHRY, CDR2 SYGVKD. CDR3 length: 14 residues. CDR3 protein: CAISGTSGSYEQYF. The CDR3 coding sequence is TGTGCCATCAGTGGGACTAGCGGATCCTACGAGCAGTACTTC.

In its sample, this clonotype was seen many times. CDR3 coding DNA: TGTGCCAGCCGGGCCGGGACTGAAGCTTTCTTT. Its translation is CASRAGTEAFF. The chain uses TRBV6-1 and TRBJ1-1; D call uncertain. V gave up 8 bases and J gave up 5 bases, with 9 bases separating them. From germline, CDR1 is MNHNS and CDR2 SASEGT. This CDR3 region has 11 residues.

The gene calls are TRBV20-1 and TRBJ2-3, with 7 bases lining up with TRBD2. With V trimmed by 4 bases and J by 0 bases, 4 bases remained unmatched. The CDR3 loop spans 14 amino acids. Germline V gives CDR1 DFQATT, CDR2 SNEGSKA (reference sequence). CDR3 sequence (DNA): TGCAGTGCTATGGGGGGGTCTAGCACAGATACGCAGTATTTT. This encodes CSAMGGSSTDTQYF.

This clonotype was recorded at least ten times. The chain couples TRBV27 to TRBJ2-7; no reliable D call. Trimming left V 8 bases short and J 2 bases short, with 13 bases between. This CDR3 has 13 residues. Germline lookup yields CDR1 MNHEY and CDR2 SMNVEV (reference sequence). For the CDR3, the DNA is TGTGCCAGCGCTTTGGACGGCACCTACGAGCAGTACTTC. Protein sequence: CASALDGTYEQYF.

Many counts were recorded for this clonotype. The chain employs TRBV10-3 and TRBJ2-1; D remains unclear. The V end was cut by 2 bases, the J end by 10 bases, with 12 bases between. The V gene's germline CDR1 is ENHRY and CDR2 SYGVKD. The CDR3 covers 13 residues. CDR3 bases: TGTGCCATCAGTGAGAGTCCCTCTTCGGAGCAGTTCTTC. Translated: CAISESPSSEQFF.

Ten or more counts support this clonotype. One end of the junction fails to match germline, which may point to a read error. V and J are TRBV15 and TRBJ2-5; D unresolved. Per the germline V gene, CDR1 is LNHNV and CDR2 is YYDKDF (reference sequence). The CDR3 contains 16 residues. For the CDR3, the DNA is TGTGCTACCAGCAGAGATGACGGAAGGGTTGGAGAGACCCAGTACTTC. Its protein product is CATSRDDGRVGETQYF. Variable domain in full (rest from reference TRBV15 and TRBJ2-5): DAMVIQNPRYQVTQFGKPVTLSCSQTLNHNVMYWYQQKSSQAPKLLFHYYDKDFNNEADTPDNFQSRRPNTSFCFLDIRSPGLGDTAMYLCATSRDDGRVGETQYFGPGTRLLVL.

This sequence joins TRBV20-1 and TRBJ2-5, with TRBD2 as a possible D gene (6 bases). This CDR3 spans 13 amino acids. Deletions cut 7 bases from V and 4 bases from J, with 16 bases between. Germline V gene data show CDR1 as DFQATT and CDR2 as SNEGSKA (reference sequence). CDR3 loop: CSGEEGSGETQYF. In DNA form, the CDR3 reads TGCAGTGGTGAGGAGGGTTCGGGAGAGACCCAGTACTTC.

This clonotype was seen many times. The V and J genes are TRBV7-9 and TRBJ2-5, with 9 bases lining up with TRBD2. The CDR3 contains 14 residues. The germline gives CDR1 SEHNR, CDR2 FQNEAQ (reference sequence). V lost 2 bases, J lost 5 bases, and 3 bases stayed unmatched. DNA for the CDR3: TGTGCCAGCAGCTTACGACTAGCGGAGGAGACCCAGTACTTC. As protein: CASSLRLAEETQYF.

This clonotype was counted at least ten times. This chain connects TRBV25-1 to TRBJ2-4, with 8 bases fitting TRBD2. The CDR3 sequence is 12 residues long. V was pared by 6 bases and J by 6 bases, with 1 base of the junction left unmatched. The germline gives CDR1 MGHDK, CDR2 SYGVNS. The CDR3 DNA reads as TGTGCCAGCAGCGGGGGGGGAAACATTCAGTACTTC. Translation gives CASSGGGNIQYF.

This clonotype was detected many times. The rearrangement uses TRBV20-1 and TRBJ1-4, with a tentative D call TRBD1 (6 bases). The length of the CDR3 is 14 residues. The V gene lost 0 bases and the J gene lost 4 bases, with 9 bases spanning the gap. Germline V lookup: CDR1 DFQATT, CDR2 SNEGSKA (reference sequence). CDR3 bases: TGCAGTGCTAGAGATGAGGGGGGTAATGAAAAACTGTTTTTT. Translated, it gives CSARDEGGNEKLFF.

This clonotype showed up just a few times. V usage is TRBV20-1 and J usage is TRBJ2-3, with D possibly TRBD1 on 5 matching bases. Germline CDR1 reads DFQATT; CDR2 reads SNEGSKA (reference sequence). This CDR3 spans 15 amino acids. V lost 4 bases to trimming and J lost 6 bases, with 20 bases between them. CDR3 in DNA: TGCAGTGCTAAGGACATTTTTTCCCTCTTGGATACGCAGTATTTT. Protein: CSAKDIFSLLDTQYF.

At least ten counts were recorded for this clonotype. This rearrangement joins TRBV5-1 to TRBJ2-1; 9 nucleotides line up with TRBD2. The CDR3 is 15 amino acids. V shed 2 bases, J shed 9 bases, and the junction held 9 bases outside the gene matches. CDR1 SGHRS and CDR2 YFSETQ come from the germline V gene. This CDR3 is CASSFDGGGALEQFF. CDR3 coding DNA: TGCGCCAGCAGCTTTGACGGCGGGGGGGCCCTTGAGCAGTTCTTC.

In this sample, this clonotype turned up many times. This rearrangement joins TRBV29-1 to TRBJ2-1, with D tentatively TRBD2 (5 bases). With 2 bases removed from V and 10 bases from J, the gap between germline ends came to 9 bases. The CDR3 is 11 amino acids. Germline V CDR1 and CDR2: SQVTM, ANQGSEA. CDR3 sequence (DNA): TGCAGCGTTGAAAGAGCGGTAGAGCAGTTCTTC. Protein sequence: CSVERAVEQFF.

This clonotype was seen many times. V usage is TRBV7-9 and J usage is TRBJ2-3; unclear D gene. This CDR3 comprises 15 residues. V was trimmed by 1 base and J by 3 bases, leaving 11 bases between them. Germline loops: CDR1 SEHNR, CDR2 FQNEAQ (reference sequence). The CDR3 DNA is TGTGCCAGCAGCTTAGTCCCAGGAGCAACAGATACGCAGTATTTT. Amino acids: CASSLVPGATDTQYF.

This clonotype has ten or more counts. The V call is TRBV4-1, the J call TRBJ2-1, with D possibly TRBD1 on 5 matching bases. Germline values: CDR1 MGHRA, CDR2 YSYEKL. CDR3 length: 12 amino acids. The V end lost 6 bases, the J end lost 8 bases, and 11 bases lay between the germline ends. The CDR3 protein is CASSNRQYEQFF. The DNA for the CDR3 is TGCGCCAGCAGTAACAGACAGTATGAGCAGTTCTTC.

This clonotype came up many times. This rearrangement joins TRBV7-9 to TRBJ2-5; 7 bases are a match to TRBD2. The V and J ends lost 5 bases and 5 bases, in that order; junction bases with no gene match: 11. CDR1 and CDR2 from the germline V gene are SEHNR and FQNEAQ (reference sequence). The CDR3 extends over 15 amino acids. The CDR3 nucleotides are TGTGCCAGCAGCCCCGACGGGCGGGAGAGGGAGACCCAGTACTTC. Translating it yields CASSPDGRERETQYF.

In its sample, this clonotype was seen many times. The V and J genes are TRBV5-6 and TRBJ2-5; 12 nucleotides line up with TRBD2. This CDR3 has 17 residues. Trimming took 5 bases from V and 1 from J; bases not matched to a gene: 9. The germline V gene has CDR1 SGHDT and CDR2 YYEEEE. The CDR3 sequence is CASSPTTSGGLQETQYF. The CDR3 region has the DNA TGTGCCAGCAGTCCAACGACTAGCGGGGGCCTCCAAGAGACCCAGTACTTC. The variable domain in full, completed from reference TRBV5-6 and TRBJ2-5, reads DAGVTQSPTHLIKTRGQQVTLRCSPKSGHDTVSWYQQALGQGPQFIFQYYEEEERQRGNFPDRFSGHQFPNYSSELNVNALLLGDSALYLCASSPTTSGGLQETQYFGPGTRLLVL.

This clonotype showed up many times. The chain links TRBV12-5 to TRBJ1-2; 8 bases fit TRBD1. V gave up 2 bases and J gave up 8 bases; unmatched junction bases: 4. This CDR3 comprises 13 residues. Germline V gives CDR1 LGHNT, CDR2 FRNRAP. In DNA, the CDR3 is TGTGCTAGTGGTTTGTCCAGGGGGCTAGGCTACACCTTC. Its protein is CASGLSRGLGYTF.

There are many counts of this clonotype. This chain connects TRBV7-7 to TRBJ1-1; D unclear. There are 13 residues in the CDR3. Germline lookup yields CDR1 SSHAT and CDR2 FNYEAQ (reference sequence). Trimming stripped 2 bases from V and 1 base from J, with 5 bases between. CDR3 DNA: TGTGCCAGCAGCTTAATGAAGAACACTGAAGCTTTCTTT. It codes for CASSLMKNTEAFF.

This clonotype has more than one count but fewer than ten. This chain joins TRBV5-1 and TRBJ2-2; TRBD1 might be the D (5 bases). V shed 1 base and J shed 5 bases, with 9 bases lying between them. Germline V CDR1 and CDR2: SGHRS, YFSETQ. The length of the CDR3 is 14 residues. The CDR3 spells CASSLPQDTGELFF. The CDR3 DNA sequence: TGCGCCAGCAGCTTGCCACAGGATACCGGGGAGCTGTTTTTT.

This clonotype was detected many times. The rearrangement links TRBV4-1 to TRBJ1-6; D perhaps matches TRBD1 (5 bases). The CDR3 runs to 16 residues. From germline, CDR1 is MGHRA and CDR2 YSYEKL. Trimming left V 1 base short and J 4 bases short, with 11 bases between. CDR3 residues: CASSQVQGPYNSPLHF. CDR3 DNA sequence: TGCGCCAGCAGCCAAGTTCAGGGCCCTTATAATTCACCCCTCCACTTT.

At least ten counts were recorded for this clonotype. The gene calls are TRBV28 and TRBJ1-5; 11 bases are a match to TRBD1. V shed 7 bases, J shed 4 bases, and the junction held 6 bases outside the gene matches. This CDR3 spans 15 amino acids. CDR1 is MDHEN and CDR2 is SYDVKM in the germline V gene. The CDR3 here is CASITGTGGNQPQHF. In DNA form, the CDR3 reads TGTGCCAGCATTACCGGGACAGGGGGTAATCAGCCCCAGCATTTT.

This clonotype showed up just a few times. The CDR3: CASGQGNTEAFF. In nucleotides, the CDR3 is TGTGCCAGTGGACAGGGGAACACTGAAGCTTTCTTT. This chain links TRBV6-5 with TRBJ1-1; 8 positions match TRBD1. The germline CDR1 and CDR2 sequences are MNHEY and SVGAGI. J lost 1 base, V lost 9 bases, and 1 base had no gene match. This CDR3 comprises 12 residues.